One and the same sample provided the 24 T cell receptor beta chains below, sequenced in a study of T cells in Graves' hyperthyroidism and ophthalmopathy. The TCR beta CDR3 regions underwent amplification using RNA transcripts as the source. Primed by the HTBI set, a first-round RT-PCR was run on the TCR CDR3. TCRdb reanalysed the multiplex PCR reads using MiXCR and keeps one entry per CDR3 protein. In the table there are some 250,000 distinct CDR3 sequences, roughly 15% of which are singletons. Sequenced sample: blood. Receptor source: a woman in her thirties or forties with Graves' hyperthyroidism that later progressed to Graves' ophthalmopathy.

This clonotype appeared many times. CDR3 DNA sequence: TGTGCCAGCAGCTCCGGGGGGAGTCCCAATGAAAAACTGTTTTTT. It yields the protein CASSSGGSPNEKLFF. The rearrangement uses TRBV28 and TRBJ1-4; tentatively, D is TRBD1 (5 bases). The CDR3 runs to 15 residues. Germline-derived CDR1 and CDR2 are MDHEN and SYDVKM. The germline V and J ends were trimmed by 6 bases and 5 bases, with 16 bases remaining between them.

This clonotype came up many times. The chain employs TRBV20-1 and TRBJ1-2; 12 nucleotides match TRBD1. V lost 1 base and J lost 0; bases outside the gene matches: 9. The CDR3 covers 18 residues. Per germline, CDR1 DFQATT and CDR2 SNEGSKA (reference sequence). Here the CDR3 reads CSARVTPGQGAANYGYTF. For the CDR3, the DNA is TGCAGTGCTAGAGTTACACCGGGACAGGGGGCTGCTAACTATGGCTACACCTTC.

This clonotype has a count of ten or more. This chain uses TRBV2 with TRBJ1-6; TRBD1 might be the D (5 bases). Between the trimmed V and J ends, which lost 7 bases and 11 bases, there was a span of 24 bases. Germline-derived CDR1 and CDR2 are SNHLY and FYNNEI. The CDR3 has 16 amino acids. The CDR3 region is CASTEGRSGLGAPLHF. The DNA for the CDR3 is TGTGCCAGCACCGAGGGACGATCCGGATTGGGAGCACCCCTCCACTTT.

This clonotype was recorded once. This may stem from a read error, because a much larger clone lies one nucleotide away. The gene calls are TRBV18 and TRBJ2-1; 8 nucleotides align to TRBD1. After removal of 3 bases from V and 9 bases from J, the junction contained 16 bases not matched to a gene. CDR3 length: 17 amino acids. Germline values: CDR1 KGHSH, CDR2 LQKENI. The CDR3 DNA reads as TGTGCCAGCTCACCTTCTTCCGGGACAGGAAGGAACGGTGAGCAGTTCTTC. This sequence encodes CASSPSSGTGRNGEQFF.

This clonotype was seen a handful of times. V and J are TRBV28 and TRBJ1-6, with TRBD1 matching 8 bases. CDR3 length equals 18 residues. Per the germline V gene, CDR1 is MDHEN and CDR2 is SYDVKM. Losses at the gene ends were 6 bases for V and 0 bases for J; bases not matched to a gene: 10. The CDR3 sequence: CASRRTGLKSSYNSPLHF. The CDR3 DNA sequence: TGTGCCAGCAGACGGACAGGGTTAAAGAGCTCCTATAATTCACCCCTCCACTTT.

This clonotype has only a few counts. V usage is TRBV6-1 and J usage is TRBJ2-1, with 12 bases lining up with TRBD2. Unmatched junction bases numbered 10, after V lost 6 bases and J lost 7 bases. The CDR3 loop spans 16 amino acids. Germline CDR1 MNHNS, CDR2 SASEGT. The chain's CDR3 is CASSRLAGVGWNEQFF. Here the CDR3 DNA reads TGTGCCAGCAGCCGACTAGCGGGAGTAGGGTGGAATGAGCAGTTCTTC.

This clonotype was counted many times. This chain connects TRBV6-1 to TRBJ1-2, with D possibly being TRBD1 (6 bases). The CDR3 loop spans 14 amino acids. Trimming pared 2 bases from V and 4 bases from J, leaving 11 bases between. CDR1 is MNHNS, CDR2 SASEGT, per germline. The CDR3 reads CASSELGAGYGYTF. The CDR3 coding sequence is TGTGCCAGCAGTGAACTGGGGGCGGGCTATGGCTACACCTTC.

The table lists this clonotype with a few counts. This chain joins TRBV20-1 and TRBJ1-5, with D unresolved. There are 14 residues in the CDR3. The ends were cut back, 0 bases at V and 0 bases at J, with 6 bases in the middle. CDR1 is DFQATT and CDR2 is SNEGSKA in the germline V gene (reference sequence). The CDR3 reads CSAREGISNQPQHF. CDR3 bases: TGCAGTGCTAGAGAGGGGATTAGCAATCAGCCCCAGCATTTT.

In its sample, this clonotype was seen a few times. Given the absence of the conserved phenylalanine or tryptophan at the CDR3 end, a read error is likely. Because the CDR3's place on the DNA is in doubt, the DNA is left out and the CDR3 is given as listed by TCRdb. CDR3 amino acids: CASSASTAEPLVYGCTV. The gene calls are TRBV3-1 and TRBJ1-2. Ends included, the CDR3 has 17 residues. Per germline, CDR1 LGHDT and CDR2 YNNKEL (reference sequence).

The genes are TRBV19 and TRBJ2-3; D unclear. Germline CDR1 and CDR2: LNHDA and SQIVND (reference sequence). Deletions cut 7 bases from V and 0 bases from J, with 5 bases between. CDR3 size: 12 residues. CDR3 sequence reads: CASKGSTDTQYF. CDR3 in DNA: TGTGCCAGTAAGGGAAGCACAGATACGCAGTATTTT.

The chain uses TRBV5-8 and TRBJ1-1; D is perhaps TRBD1 (5 bases). This CDR3 is 13 amino acids long. V was clipped by 4 bases and J by 4 bases, with 11 bases between them. The germline CDR1 and CDR2 sequences are SGHTS and YDEGEE. CDR3 coding DNA: TGTGCCAGCAGCCGTAGGGGCGGCACTGAAGCTTTCTTT. It codes for CASSRRGGTEAFF.

This clonotype was counted at least ten times. The genes are TRBV10-2 and TRBJ2-2, with D possibly being TRBD2 (7 bases). This CDR3 contains 19 residues. Deletions cut 3 bases from V and 7 bases from J, with 27 bases between. Germline CDR1 WSHSY, CDR2 SAAADI. The CDR3 nucleotides read TGCGCCAGCAGTGAAAAAAGGGGGGGACTATTGAGGTCCGTCGGGGAGCTGTTTTTT. Translation gives CASSEKRGGLLRSVGELFF.

As regards this clonotype: One end of the junction varies from germline; a read error may be responsible. The J gene is TRBJ1-1, the V gene TRBV7-9; D not resolved. The CDR3 covers 13 residues. The germline gives CDR1 SEHNR, CDR2 FQNEAQ (reference sequence). Written as DNA, the CDR3 is TGCGCCAGCAGCTTGGTTGGGATCACTGAAGCTTTCTTT. It encodes CASSLVGITEAFF. Variable domain in full (rest from reference TRBV7-9 and TRBJ1-1): DTGVSQNPRHKITKRGQNVTFRCDPISEHNRLYWYRQTLGQGPEFLTYFQNEAQLEKSRLLSDRFSAERPKGSFSTLEIQRTEQGDSAMYLCASSLVGITEAFFGQGTRLTVV.

There are a few counts of this clonotype. The chain carries TRBV4-1 and TRBJ2-1, with TRBD2 matching over 10 bases. The V and J ends lost 2 bases and 12 bases, in that order; junction bases with no gene match: 10. Germline V gene sequence: CDR1 MGHRA, CDR2 YSYEKL. The CDR3 spans 15 residues. This CDR3 is CASSQPGLAVVRQFF. The CDR3 nucleotides read TGCGCCAGCAGCCAACCAGGACTAGCGGTCGTGCGGCAGTTCTTC.

This clonotype was detected once. A clone one base away is much larger, so this may be a read error. J is TRBJ2-7 and V is TRBV28, with 7 bases aligning to TRBD2. Germline-derived CDR1 and CDR2 are MDHEN and SYDVKM. This CDR3 is 16 amino acids long. CDR3 nucleotides: TGTGCCAACAGTTTAAAGGGATTAGCGGGTCTCAACGAGCAGTACTTC. As protein: CANSLKGLAGLNEQYF.

This clonotype was counted at least ten times. J is TRBJ1-2 and V is TRBV28; TRBD1 matches 8 bases. The CDR3 is made up of 14 amino acids. Losses at the gene ends were 4 bases for V and 2 bases for J; bases not matched to a gene: 3. The germline CDR1 and CDR2 sequences are MDHEN and SYDVKM. The CDR3 region is CASSWSGGNYGYTF. The CDR3 nucleotides read TGTGCCAGCAGTTGGTCAGGGGGCAACTATGGCTACACCTTC.

Many counts were recorded for this clonotype. This chain links TRBV28 with TRBJ1-1, with D uncertain. This CDR3 comprises 16 residues. Germline V CDR1 and CDR2: MDHEN, SYDVKM. The V end lost 2 bases, the J end lost 9 bases, and 22 bases lay between the germline ends. The CDR3, as DNA: TGTGCCAGCAGTTTACCCTATCAGGACCACGTCGCCCAAGCTTTCTTT. Translation: CASSLPYQDHVAQAFF.

Only one count was recorded for this clonotype. J is TRBJ2-7 and V is TRBV11-3; the match to TRBD2 covers 8 bases. There are 14 residues in the CDR3. Germline V gives CDR1 SGHNT, CDR2 YENEEA. V shed 2 bases and J 3 bases; nucleotides not matched to a gene: 3. In DNA form, the CDR3 reads TGTGCCAGCAGCTTAAAGAGCGGGAGCTACGAGCAGTACTTC. Translation gives CASSLKSGSYEQYF.

This clonotype was picked up many times. This chain links TRBV6-1 with TRBJ1-1, with D unresolved. Germline loops: CDR1 MNHNS, CDR2 SASEGT. With 5 bases removed from V and 4 bases from J, the gap between germline ends came to 14 bases. This CDR3 is built from 14 residues. CDR3 bases: TGTGCCAGCAGTCCCCGGGCGTGGGGCACTGAAGCTTTCTTT. The encoded protein is CASSPRAWGTEAFF.

In this sample, this clonotype turned up many times. The chain has TRBV7-8 and TRBJ2-2, with TRBD1 identical over 8 bases. This CDR3 region has 19 residues. CDR1 is SGHVS and CDR2 is FQNEAQ in the germline V gene. The V and J ends lost 5 bases and 5 bases, in that order; junction bases with no gene match: 19. CDR3 sequence: CASSHPRQADRVGTGELFF. CDR3 DNA: TGTGCCAGCAGCCACCCCCGTCAGGCGGACAGGGTTGGAACCGGGGAGCTGTTTTTT.

The J gene is TRBJ2-3, the V gene TRBV3-1; no clear D gene. The CDR3 contains 16 residues. Germline CDR1 reads LGHDT; CDR2 reads YNNKEL (reference sequence). The germline V and J ends were trimmed by 0 bases and 7 bases, with 17 bases remaining between them. The CDR3 DNA is TGTGCCAGCAGCCAAGATTTCAGACGATACAGACATACGCAGTATTTT. Its translation is CASSQDFRRYRHTQYF.

This clonotype was detected only a few times. The chain links TRBV19 to TRBJ1-3; 9 nucleotides agree with TRBD1. The CDR3 length is 16 residues. V gave up 5 bases and J gave up 1 base; unmatched junction bases: 6. CDR1 and CDR2 from the germline V gene are LNHDA and SQIVND (reference sequence). CDR3 nucleotides: TGTGCCAGTAGTCGACGACAGGGGGAGTCTGGAAACACCATATATTTT. This translates into CASSRRQGESGNTIYF.

The chain links TRBV19 to TRBJ2-1; D is unclear. CDR1 and CDR2 (germline): LNHDA, SQIVND (reference sequence). CDR3 size: 17 residues. Trimming cost V 6 bases and J 1 base, with 19 bases left between them. CDR3 residues: CASRKGAGATSYNEQFF. CDR3 sequence (DNA): TGTGCCAGTAGGAAAGGAGCAGGAGCCACTTCCTACAATGAGCAGTTCTTC.

This clonotype was counted at least ten times. This rearrangement joins TRBV20-1 to TRBJ2-2; 9 nucleotides agree with TRBD2. The CDR3 consists of 17 residues. Germline V gene lookup returns CDR1 DFQATT and CDR2 SNEGSKA (reference sequence). The ends lost 0 bases at V and 6 bases at J; junction bases unmatched: 11. The CDR3 region is CSARDFSSGRRSGELFF. CDR3 nucleotides: TGCAGTGCTAGAGATTTTAGTAGCGGGAGACGTTCCGGGGAGCTGTTTTTT.